This T cell receptor (beta chain) was captured in a study of T cell responses to AZD1222 COVID-19 vaccine. CDR1 is SGHAT, CDR2 FQNNGV, per germline. CDR3 size: 19 residues. V trimming: 5 bases; J trimming: 6 bases; junction bases outside the gene matches: 19. A note on this clone: Its antigen is as yet unknown.

The assay was immunoSEQ multiplex PCR, and TCRdb's table has in-frame clones only and misses some. The table shows roughly 120,000 clones, with approximately 93% occurring only once. General study points: Spike-specific TCR breadth and depth were elevated following two AZD1222 doses. It was only after the peak T cell response that any repertoires were sampled. Reports indicate that nearly half of spike-specific TCRs are directed at unmutated variant regions. There were vaccine-associated CD4 TCRs across spike, dominant at 160-218 and 743-854.

Sample: peripheral blood, taken on day 0 of AZD1222 vaccination. V is TRBV11-2 and J is TRBJ2-2; 9 bases fit TRBD2. This clonotype was obtained from an adult in good health. The CDR3, as DNA: TGTGCCAGCAGCCGGATCCGGGGCGGGAGGGGTTCCATTCCCGGGGAGCTGTTTTTT. It is translated as CASSRIRGGRGSIPGELFF. Together with reference TRBV11-2 and TRBJ2-2, the CDR3 gives the full variable domain: EAGVAQSPRYKIIEKRQSVAFWCNPISGHATLYWYQQILGQGPKLLIQFQNNGVVDDSQLPKDRFSAERLKGVDSTLKIQPAKLEDSAVYLCASSRIRGGRGSIPGELFFGEGSRLTVL.